Following are 12 T cell receptor beta chains from one sample sequenced in a study of cytomegalovirus exposure and HLA in healthy donors. The PCR was carried out with 60 Vbeta primers and 13 Jbeta primers. The data were produced by immunoSEQ multiplex PCR, yet TCRdb's version contains in-frame clones alone and is incomplete. Of over 90,000 clones listed, around 72% are singletons. The sequencing input was PBMCs. The receptors come from a man in his forties or fifties in good health and CMV-seronegative.

The chain couples TRBV5-1 to TRBJ2-3, with TRBD2 matching 7 bases. With V trimmed by 6 bases and J by 2 bases, 6 bases remained unmatched. CDR1 and CDR2 (germline): SGHRS, YFSETQ. The CDR3 is 14 amino acids. CDR3 nucleotide sequence: TGCGCCAGCATGGGGGGGGTAGCCACAGATACGCAGTATTTT. It encodes CASMGGVATDTQYF.

The rearrangement links TRBV30 to TRBJ2-3; TRBD2 aligns across 10 bases. Germline V CDR1 and CDR2: GTSNPN, SVGIG (reference sequence). Trimming cost V 2 bases and J 6 bases; bases outside gene matches: 8. The CDR3 runs 15 residues. For the CDR3, the DNA is TGTGCCTGGAGTTACCAGCGGGGGGGCCGCGATACGCAGTATTTT. It translates to CAWSYQRGGRDTQYF.

This clone showed up just once. The genes are TRBV11-2 and TRBJ2-1; TRBD1 aligns across 8 bases. CDR1 SGHAT and CDR2 FQNNGV come from the germline V gene. This CDR3 has 17 residues. V gave up 1 base and J gave up 4 bases; unmatched junction bases: 9. The CDR3 protein is CASSLVPTGGYYNEQFF. DNA for the CDR3: TGTGCCAGCAGCTTAGTTCCCACAGGGGGATATTACAATGAGCAGTTCTTC.

The table lists this clone with a few counts. J is TRBJ1-1 and V is TRBV6-5; the D is unclear. V dropped 6 bases and J dropped 1 base, with 12 bases sitting between them. The V gene's germline CDR1 is MNHEY and CDR2 SVGAGI. This CDR3 is built from 14 residues. CDR3 coding DNA: TGTGCCAGCAGCCGACGCCGGGGGAACACTGAAGCTTTCTTT. Its protein is CASSRRRGNTEAFF.

This chain connects TRBV29-1 to TRBJ2-7; 9 bases map to TRBD1. The V and J ends lost 6 bases and 3 bases, in that order; junction bases with no gene match: 9. The CDR3 sequence is 14 residues long. Germline loops: CDR1 SQVTM, CDR2 ANQGSEA. The CDR3 DNA follows: TGCAGCGTGGCCGGGACAGGGAGCGGCTACGAGCAGTACTTC. This codes for CSVAGTGSGYEQYF.

This clone was recorded a few times. The J gene is TRBJ1-5, the V gene TRBV2, with D hard to call. V lost 4 bases and J 0 bases, leaving 7 bases between the germline ends. This CDR3 region has 14 residues. Germline lookup yields CDR1 SNHLY and CDR2 FYNNEI. CDR3 residues: CASSAQTSNQPQHF. For the CDR3, the DNA is TGTGCCAGCAGTGCACAGACTAGCAATCAGCCCCAGCATTTT.

This chain links TRBV10-3 with TRBJ2-7; D unresolved. Trimming removed 0 bases from V and 0 bases from J, with 12 bases in between. This CDR3 is built from 16 residues. Germline V CDR1 and CDR2: ENHRY, SYGVKD. The CDR3 nucleotides read TGTGCCATCAGTGAGTCGGTGCTCCGCAGCTCCTACGAGCAGTACTTC. Translating it yields CAISESVLRSSYEQYF.

V is TRBV4-1 and J is TRBJ2-2; TRBD2 agrees at 7 bases. This CDR3 contains 15 residues. Per the germline V gene, CDR1 is MGHRA and CDR2 is YSYEKL. V trimming: 4 bases; J trimming: 5 bases; junction bases outside the gene matches: 7. For the CDR3, the DNA is TGCGCCAGCAGCCCCCTTGGGGGGGGAACCGGGGAGCTGTTTTTT. This encodes CASSPLGGGTGELFF.

This chain uses TRBV4-3 with TRBJ1-4; D possibly corresponds to TRBD1 (6 bases). The germline gives CDR1 LGHNA, CDR2 YSLEER. V was clipped by 3 bases and J by 5 bases, with 13 bases between them. CDR3 length: 15 residues. CDR3 region: CASSQLGQGNEKLFF. The CDR3 DNA reads TGCGCCAGCAGCCAGCTCGGGCAGGGGAATGAAAAACTGTTTTTT.

The V gene is TRBV4-1, the J gene TRBJ1-5, with 8 bases that match TRBD1. The V gene end was trimmed by 0 bases and the J gene end by 5 bases; junction bases not matched to a gene: 3. This CDR3 comprises 15 residues. Germline V gives CDR1 MGHRA, CDR2 YSYEKL. The DNA for the CDR3 is TGCGCCAGCAGCCAAGACGGGACAGGCTATCAGCCCCAGCATTTT. This sequence encodes CASSQDGTGYQPQHF.

This clone was seen a few times. This chain links TRBV15 with TRBJ2-1; D remains ambiguous. V lost 3 bases and J lost 7, with 13 bases in between. The CDR3 is 14 amino acids. Germline assignment: CDR1 LNHNV and CDR2 YYDKDF (reference sequence). CDR3 in DNA: TGTGCCACCAGCAGGTCCTCCAACCGGAATGAGCAGTTCTTC. This encodes CATSRSSNRNEQFF.

J is TRBJ1-1 and V is TRBV4-1, with 11 positions matching TRBD1. This CDR3 has 15 amino acids. Germline values: CDR1 MGHRA, CDR2 YSYEKL. Trimming at V came to 5 bases and at J to 10 bases, leaving 12 bases not matched to a gene. DNA for the CDR3: TGCGCCAGCAGCTTCCCGGACAGGGGGCTTTCTGGAGCTTTCTTT. This codes for CASSFPDRGLSGAFF.